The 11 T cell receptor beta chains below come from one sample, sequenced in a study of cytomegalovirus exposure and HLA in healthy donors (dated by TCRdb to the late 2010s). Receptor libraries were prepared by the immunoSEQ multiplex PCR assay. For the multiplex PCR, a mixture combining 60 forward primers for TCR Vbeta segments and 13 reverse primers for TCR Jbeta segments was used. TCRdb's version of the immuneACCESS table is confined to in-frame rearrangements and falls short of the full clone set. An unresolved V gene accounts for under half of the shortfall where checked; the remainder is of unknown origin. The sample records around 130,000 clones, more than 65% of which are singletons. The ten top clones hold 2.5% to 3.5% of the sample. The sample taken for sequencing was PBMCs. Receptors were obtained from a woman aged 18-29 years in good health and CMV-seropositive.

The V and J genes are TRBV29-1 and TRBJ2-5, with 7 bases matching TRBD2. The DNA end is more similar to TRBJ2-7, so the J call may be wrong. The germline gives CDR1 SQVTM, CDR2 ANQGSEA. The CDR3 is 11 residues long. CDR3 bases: TGCAGCTACGGGGAGGGTTACGAGCAGTACTTC. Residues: CSYGEGYEQYF.

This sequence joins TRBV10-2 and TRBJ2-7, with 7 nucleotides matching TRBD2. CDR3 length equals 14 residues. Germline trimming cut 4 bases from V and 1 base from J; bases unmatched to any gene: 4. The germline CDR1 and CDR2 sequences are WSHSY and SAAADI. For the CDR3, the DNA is TGCGCCAGCAGTGGGGCGGGGGTGTCCTACGAGCAGTACTTC. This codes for CASSGAGVSYEQYF.

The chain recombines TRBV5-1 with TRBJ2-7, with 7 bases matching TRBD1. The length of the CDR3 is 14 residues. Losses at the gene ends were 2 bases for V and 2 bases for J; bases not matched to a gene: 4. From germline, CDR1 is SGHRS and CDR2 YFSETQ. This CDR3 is CASSLGTATYEQYF. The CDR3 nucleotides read TGCGCCAGCAGCTTAGGGACAGCCACCTACGAGCAGTACTTC. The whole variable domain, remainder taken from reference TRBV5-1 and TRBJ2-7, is KAGVTQTPRYLIKTRGQQVTLSCSPISGHRSVSWYQQTPGQGLQFLFEYFSETQRNKGNFPGRFSGRQFSNSRSEMNVSTLELGDSALYLCASSLGTATYEQYFGPGTRLTVT.

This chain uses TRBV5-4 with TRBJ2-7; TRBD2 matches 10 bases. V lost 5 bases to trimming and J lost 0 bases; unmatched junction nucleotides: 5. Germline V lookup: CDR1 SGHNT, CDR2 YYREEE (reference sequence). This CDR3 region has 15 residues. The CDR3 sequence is CASSPGLAASYEQYF. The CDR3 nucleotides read TGTGCCAGCAGTCCCGGACTAGCGGCCTCCTACGAGCAGTACTTC. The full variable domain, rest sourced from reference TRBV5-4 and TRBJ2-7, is ETGVTQSPTHLIKTRGQQVTLRCSSQSGHNTVSWYQQALGQGPQFIFQYYREEENGRGNFPPRFSGLQFPNYSSELNVNALELDDSALYLCASSPGLAASYEQYFGPGTRLTVT.

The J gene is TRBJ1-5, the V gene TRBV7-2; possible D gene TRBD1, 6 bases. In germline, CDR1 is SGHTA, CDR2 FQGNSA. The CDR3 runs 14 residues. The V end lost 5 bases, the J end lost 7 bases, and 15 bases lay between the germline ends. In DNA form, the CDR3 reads TGTGCCAGCAGCCCCCGTTCGGGGGGCCAGCCCCAGCATTTT. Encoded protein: CASSPRSGGQPQHF.

CDR3 in amino acids: CASSLTGGNYGYTF. The CDR3 nucleotides read TGTGCCAGCAGCTTGACAGGGGGGAACTATGGCTACACCTTC. The chain joins TRBV11-2 to TRBJ1-2; 9 nucleotides agree with TRBD1. The CDR3 covers 14 residues. The germline V gene has CDR1 SGHAT and CDR2 FQNNGV. With 3 bases clipped from V and 2 bases from J, the junction kept 1 base outside the gene matches.

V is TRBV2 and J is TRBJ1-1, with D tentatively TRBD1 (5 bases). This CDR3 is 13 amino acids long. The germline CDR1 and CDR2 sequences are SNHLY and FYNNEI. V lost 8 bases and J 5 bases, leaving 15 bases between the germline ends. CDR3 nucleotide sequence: TGTGCCAGCCGACCCCAGGGCTGGACTGAAGCTTTCTTT. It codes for CASRPQGWTEAFF.

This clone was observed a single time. CDR3 amino acids: CASSYLPGGGSGELFF. DNA of the CDR3: TGTGCCAGCAGTTACCTCCCCGGGGGGGGATCCGGGGAGCTGTTTTTT. The V gene is TRBV6-5, the J gene TRBJ2-2, with 8 positions matching TRBD2. J gave up 6 bases and V 2 bases, and 8 bases lay outside the gene matches. Germline V gene data show CDR1 as MNHEY and CDR2 as SVGAGI. There are 16 residues in the CDR3.

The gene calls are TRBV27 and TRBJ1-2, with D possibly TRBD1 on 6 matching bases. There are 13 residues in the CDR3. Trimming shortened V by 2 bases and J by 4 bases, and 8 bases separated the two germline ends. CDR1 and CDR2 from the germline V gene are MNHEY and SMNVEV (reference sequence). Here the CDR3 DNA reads TGTGCCAGCAGTTTAGGGGGCGTCTATGGCTACACCTTC. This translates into CASSLGGVYGYTF.

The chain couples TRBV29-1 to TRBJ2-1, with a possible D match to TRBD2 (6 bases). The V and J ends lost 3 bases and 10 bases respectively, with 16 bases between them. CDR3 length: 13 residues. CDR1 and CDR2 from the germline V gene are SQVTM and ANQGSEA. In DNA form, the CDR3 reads TGCAGCGTTGATGCCGCTTTTGCGGGGGAGCAGTTCTTC. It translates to CSVDAAFAGEQFF.

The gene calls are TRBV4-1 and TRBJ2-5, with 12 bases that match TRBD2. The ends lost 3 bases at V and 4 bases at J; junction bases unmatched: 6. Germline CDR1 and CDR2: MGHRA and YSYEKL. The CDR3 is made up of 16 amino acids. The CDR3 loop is CASSQDALAGGETQYF. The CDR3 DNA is TGCGCCAGCAGCCAGGACGCACTAGCGGGGGGAGAGACCCAGTACTTC.